This passage covers 11 T cell receptor beta chains from one sample sequenced in a study of cytomegalovirus exposure and HLA in healthy donors. The PCR had 60 Vbeta and 13 Jbeta primers. This table comes from immunoSEQ multiplex PCR, and its TCRdb copy is limited to in-frame clones, with some not included. Among approximately 220,000 clones listed, approximately 83% were seen once. The specimen was PBMCs. The source is a boy aged 2-15 years in good health and CMV-seronegative.

This chain links TRBV7-2 with TRBJ2-5; TRBD2 agrees at 8 bases. The junction had 10 bases not matched to a gene; V was cut back by 2 bases and J by 5 bases. Germline V gene data show CDR1 as SGHTA and CDR2 as FQGNSA. The CDR3 length is 16 residues. The CDR3 reads CASSLPREVMAETQYF. DNA for the CDR3: TGTGCCAGCAGCTTACCGCGGGAGGTAATGGCGGAGACCCAGTACTTC.

The V gene is TRBV4-1, the J gene TRBJ1-2, with 10 bases matching TRBD1. Looked up from germline, CDR1 is MGHRA and CDR2 is YSYEKL. The CDR3 contains 16 residues. V gave up 0 bases and J gave up 2 bases; unmatched junction bases: 3. This CDR3 reads CASSQDGQGVNYGYTF. For the CDR3, the DNA is TGCGCCAGCAGCCAAGATGGACAGGGGGTAAACTATGGCTACACCTTC.

The chain employs TRBV7-9 and TRBJ2-2; D is uncertain. This CDR3 comprises 15 residues. Germline CDR1 reads SEHNR; CDR2 reads FQNEAQ (reference sequence). V dropped 1 base and J dropped 1 base, with 7 bases sitting between them. CDR3 nucleotide sequence: TGTGCCAGCAGCTTAGATTCGGGGAACACCGGGGAGCTGTTTTTT. Encoded protein: CASSLDSGNTGELFF.

The sample holds a few counts of this clone. The chain links TRBV12-5 to TRBJ1-1, with D perhaps TRBD1 (6 bases). This CDR3 region has 15 residues. The germline V gene has CDR1 LGHNT and CDR2 FRNRAP. Between the trimmed V and J ends, which lost 8 bases and 1 base, there was a span of 17 bases. The CDR3 coding sequence is TGTGCTAGTCGGGGTATGGGACAATCGAACACTGAAGCTTTCTTT. This gives the protein CASRGMGQSNTEAFF.

The chain has TRBV19 and TRBJ1-1; TRBD1 is a possible D gene (5 bases). V lost 1 base and J lost 1, with 10 bases in between. CDR3 length equals 15 residues. The germline gives CDR1 LNHDA, CDR2 SQIVND (reference sequence). The CDR3 DNA is TGTGCCAGTAGTATAGGAATTACAGGGAACACTGAAGCTTTCTTT. Translation: CASSIGITGNTEAFF.

The table lists this clone with a count of one. The gene calls are TRBV7-8 and TRBJ2-7; tentative D call: TRBD1 (6 bases). There are 15 residues in the CDR3. V lost 0 bases and J lost 5, with 14 bases in between. CDR1 SGHVS and CDR2 FQNEAQ come from the germline V gene. CDR3 loop: CASSLALGRGDEQYF. In DNA, the CDR3 is TGTGCCAGCAGCTTAGCGTTGGGCAGGGGAGACGAGCAGTACTTC. The complete variable domain, with remaining parts taken from reference TRBV7-8 and TRBJ2-7, reads GAGVSQSPRYKVAKRGQDVALRCDPISGHVSLFWYQQALGQGPEFLTYFQNEAQLDKSGLPSDRFFAERPEGSVSTLKIQRTQQEDSAVYLCASSLALGRGDEQYFGPGTRLTVT.

V usage is TRBV30 and J usage is TRBJ2-1, with no clear D. The CDR3 extends over 13 amino acids. The germline gives CDR1 GTSNPN, CDR2 SVGIG (reference sequence). Deletions cut 0 bases from V and 5 bases from J, with 8 bases between. The CDR3 DNA follows: TGTGCCTGGAGTGTACTAAATAACAATGAGCAGTTCTTC. Its translation is CAWSVLNNNEQFF. The full variable domain, its missing parts supplied by reference TRBV30 and TRBJ2-1, is SQTIHQWPATLVQPVGSPLSLECTVEGTSNPNLYWYRQAAGRGLQLLFYSVGIGQISSEVPQNLSASRPQDRQFILSSKKLLLSDSGFYLCAWSVLNNNEQFFGPGTRLTVL.

This chain joins TRBV5-4 and TRBJ2-7; 7 bases are shared with TRBD2. CDR3 length equals 15 residues. CDR1 SGHNT and CDR2 YYREEE come from the germline V gene (reference sequence). The V gene end was trimmed by 2 bases and the J gene end by 7 bases; junction bases not matched to a gene: 12. The CDR3 loop is CASSFGGGGVPEQYF. For the CDR3, the DNA is TGTGCCAGCAGCTTCGGGGGTGGGGGGGTCCCTGAGCAGTACTTC.

The chain's CDR3 is CASSFGAGSQETQYF. DNA for the CDR3: TGTGCCAGCAGCTTCGGGGCGGGAAGCCAAGAGACCCAGTACTTC. The chain carries TRBV7-9 and TRBJ2-5; D perhaps matches TRBD2 (6 bases). Germline V gene sequence: CDR1 SEHNR, CDR2 FQNEAQ (reference sequence). V dropped 3 bases and J dropped 1 base, with 12 bases sitting between them. CDR3 length: 15 amino acids.

A remark on this clone: The junction and the germline gene differ at one end; a read error may be behind it. The rearrangement joins TRBV30 to TRBJ1-2; tentative D call: TRBD1 (5 bases). Looked up from germline, CDR1 is GTSNPN and CDR2 is SVGIG (reference sequence). The CDR3 is 8 amino acids. CDR3 loop: CAWGASAF. In DNA form, the CDR3 reads TGTGCCTGGGGGGCGAGTGCCTTC. Drawing the rest from reference TRBV30 and TRBJ1-2, the complete variable domain is SQTIHQWPATLVQPVGSPLSLECTVEGTSNPNLYWYRQAAGRGLQLLFYSVGIGQISSEVPQNLSASRPQDRQFILSSKKLLLSDSGFYLCAWGASAFGSGTRLTVV.

The chain employs TRBV7-8 and TRBJ2-1, with D possibly TRBD1 on 5 matching bases. V was trimmed by 2 bases and J by 9 bases, leaving 11 bases between them. The CDR3 totals 13 residues. Germline CDR1 SGHVS, CDR2 FQNEAQ. CDR3: CASSLSRAGEQFF. The CDR3, as DNA: TGTGCCAGCAGCTTAAGCAGGGCCGGTGAGCAGTTCTTC.